The rows below give T cell receptor beta chains drawn from one sample of a study of Ad26.COV2.S vaccination and SARS-CoV-2 variants. Clones were read by immunoSEQ multiplex PCR, and TCRdb kept only the in-frame ones, dropping some. The table lists some 640,000 clones, roughly 90% of them singletons. The source material was peripheral blood, sampled in a trial of Ad26.COV2.S vaccine versus placebo. These receptors all stem from a person aged 18-60 years who received the Ad26.COV2.S COVID-19 vaccine or a placebo. Both conserved end residues are trimmed from each CDR3. Fields, in order: V gene, J gene, D gene, CDR3 protein. The D gene is left open where the match is weak.

TRBV7-2	TRBJ2-3	TRBD2	ASSLTAGAADTQY
TRBV4-3	TRBJ2-2	TRBD1	ASSHLTGDTGELF
TRBV11-2	TRBJ2-2	TRBD2	ASGAGGPNTGELF
TRBV5-1	TRBJ2-1	NA	ASSRAKNEQF
TRBV6-5	TRBJ2-7	NA	ASRQRGEQY
TRBV3-1/TRBV3-2	TRBJ2-5	NA	ASSPYGAKSFQETQY
TRBV7-9	TRBJ2-1	TRBD1	ASSLGQGRSRF
TRBV15	TRBJ2-7	NA	ATSDGYEQY
TRBV6-5	TRBJ2-2	NA	ASRPLGGPGELF
TRBV6-5	TRBJ1-2	NA	ACGRGYGYT
TRBV3-1/TRBV3-2	TRBJ1-2	TRBD1	ASSPRTGGIIYGYT
TRBV3-1/TRBV3-2	TRBJ2-1	NA	ASSHHRSRSDEQF
TRBV5-6	TRBJ2-1	NA	ASSPWGQEQF
TRBV7-9	TRBJ2-2	NA	ASRSGTTNTGELF
TRBV3-1/TRBV3-2	TRBJ1-2	NA	ASSQDLGPLVGYT
TRBV2	TRBJ2-7	NA	ASSLGYEQY
TRBV29-1	TRBJ2-7	TRBD1	SVGEWDRGRSGYEQY
TRBV29-1	TRBJ2-3	NA	SAISTDTQY